The 14 T cell receptor beta chains below were found in one sample sequenced in a study of blood T cell repertoires in COVID-19. Here immunoSEQ multiplex PCR was the method, and the copy in TCRdb shows in-frame clones only, minus some. The data hold around 380,000 clones, with more than 70% observed a single time. Sequencing was done on a sample of PBMCs or T cells enriched from blood (not recorded which). These receptors all stem from a man aged 25 to 45 who had recovered from COVID-19.

The J gene is TRBJ1-1, the V gene TRBV28; no clear D. CDR1 and CDR2 from the germline V gene are MDHEN and SYDVKM. V lost 7 bases to trimming and J lost 8 bases, with 17 bases between them. There are 13 residues in the CDR3. CDR3 protein: CASTPSGRYEAFF. The CDR3 DNA follows: TGTGCCAGCACCCCATCTGGCAGGTACGAAGCTTTCTTT.

The V gene is TRBV2, the J gene TRBJ1-2; D gene ambiguous. The ends were cut back, 6 bases at V and 4 bases at J, with 12 bases in the middle. The CDR3 loop spans 13 amino acids. Germline CDR1 and CDR2: SNHLY and FYNNEI. CDR3 sequence (DNA): TGTGCCAGCAGCCCGGGAGAGGTCTATGGCTACACCTTC. Translated: CASSPGEVYGYTF.

This clone was observed a single time. V gene TRBV5-4 combines with J gene TRBJ1-1; 7 bases agree with TRBD1. The V gene's germline CDR1 is SGHNT and CDR2 YYREEE (reference sequence). This CDR3 region has 17 residues. Trimming removed 4 bases from V and 4 bases from J; junction bases left unmatched: 16. The CDR3, as DNA: TGTGCCAGCAGCCCAGATAGGGGCAGGGGGGAGGTCACTGAAGCTTTCTTT. It codes for CASSPDRGRGEVTEAFF.

V usage is TRBV7-9 and J usage is TRBJ1-1; 11 bases align to TRBD1. Trimming took 4 bases from V and 8 from J; bases not matched to a gene: 9. Germline assignment: CDR1 SEHNR and CDR2 FQNEAQ (reference sequence). This CDR3 region has 15 residues. CDR3 protein: CASSSWTGGSAEAFF. The DNA for the CDR3 is TGTGCCAGCAGCTCCTGGACAGGGGGCTCTGCGGAAGCTTTCTTT.

This rearrangement joins TRBV30 to TRBJ1-2, with 7 nucleotides matching TRBD1. Trimming took 3 bases from V and 0 from J; bases not matched to a gene: 4. Germline V gives CDR1 GTSNPN, CDR2 SVGIG (reference sequence). This CDR3 spans 14 amino acids. This CDR3 reads CAWRHRGANYGYTF. The CDR3 DNA follows: TGTGCCTGGAGACACAGGGGAGCTAACTATGGCTACACCTTC.

Note on this clone: Sequence at one end of the junction differs from germline and may be a read error. The rearrangement joins TRBV5-1 to TRBJ1-4, with 7 positions matching TRBD1. The CDR3 contains 14 residues. Germline assignment: CDR1 SGHRS and CDR2 YFSETQ. In DNA, the CDR3 is TGCGCCAGCAGCCCCAGGGGGGCTAAAGAAAAACTGTTTTTT. This gives the protein CASSPRGAKEKLFF.

The rearrangement uses TRBV6-5 and TRBJ1-4, with 7 nucleotides matching TRBD1. V trimming: 6 bases; J trimming: 2 bases; junction bases outside the gene matches: 3. The CDR3 contains 14 residues. Germline loops: CDR1 MNHEY, CDR2 SVGAGI. CDR3 sequence (DNA): TGTGCCAGCAGCTCACAGGGGACTAATGAAAAACTGTTTTTT. Protein product: CASSSQGTNEKLFF.

The chain couples TRBV3-1 (or the pseudogene TRBV3-2) to TRBJ1-2; TRBD1 agrees at 10 bases. Germline V gene sequence: CDR1 LGHDT, CDR2 YNNKEL (reference sequence). The CDR3 totals 16 residues. Trimming removed 9 bases from V and 4 bases from J; junction bases left unmatched: 14. The CDR3 sequence is CASGPGTGDLGYGYTF. The CDR3 DNA sequence: TGTGCCAGTGGTCCCGGGACAGGGGACCTCGGCTATGGCTACACCTTC.

J is TRBJ1-5 and V is TRBV7-9, with 8 bases identical to TRBD1. Per germline, CDR1 SEHNR and CDR2 FQNEAQ (reference sequence). The ends lost 5 bases at V and 0 bases at J; junction bases unmatched: 6. The CDR3 is 16 amino acids. The CDR3 DNA sequence: TGTGCCAGCAGCCCAGCACAGGGGGGTAGCAATCAGCCCCAGCATTTT. Encoded protein: CASSPAQGGSNQPQHF.

DNA for the CDR3: TGTGCCAGCAGTGACTCGAAGCCCGAAAGTTTCACAGGGCTTTGCAATCAGCCCCAGCATTTT. Translated, it gives CASSDSKPESFTGLCNQPQHF. The chain has TRBV6-4 and TRBJ1-5; a weak D match, TRBD1 (6 bases). V was cut by 0 bases and J by 2 bases, with 26 bases left in between. Germline V gives CDR1 MRHNA, CDR2 SNTAGT. The CDR3 spans 21 residues.

To note about this clone: A read error may account for a junction end that differs from germline. The gene calls are TRBV7-9 and TRBJ2-2; 7 bases fit TRBD1. This CDR3 is built from 16 residues. Germline lookup yields CDR1 SEHNR and CDR2 FQNEAQ (reference sequence). The CDR3 DNA reads TGTGCCAGCACCTTAACCGGGACAGCCTACACCGGGGAGCTGTTTTTT. Its translation: CASTLTGTAYTGELFF. Based on the CDR3 plus reference TRBV7-9 and TRBJ2-2, the full variable domain is DTGVSQNPRHKITKRGQNVTFRCDPISEHNRLYWYRQTLGQGPEFLTYFQNEAQLEKSRLLSDRFSAERPKGSFSTLEIQRTEQGDSAMYLCASTLTGTAYTGELFFGEGSRLTVL.

The V call is TRBV14, the J call TRBJ2-1; D gene uncertain. V was pared by 4 bases and J by 4 bases, with 2 bases between. Germline V lookup: CDR1 SGHDN, CDR2 FVKESK. The CDR3 length is 11 residues. In nucleotides, the CDR3 is TGTGCCAGCAGCCTATACAATGAGCAGTTCTTC. It translates to CASSLYNEQFF. Based on the CDR3 plus reference TRBV14 and TRBJ2-1, the full variable domain is EAGVTQFPSHSVIEKGQTVTLRCDPISGHDNLYWYRRVMGKEIKFLLHFVKESKQDESGMPNNRFLAERTGGTYSTLKVQPAELEDSGVYFCASSLYNEQFFGPGTRLTVL.

The V and J genes are TRBV28 and TRBJ2-5; TRBD2 might be the D (6 bases). Germline V gene data show CDR1 as MDHEN and CDR2 as SYDVKM. V gave up 6 bases and J gave up 5 bases, with 19 bases separating them. This CDR3 has 15 amino acids. CDR3 loop: CASSPPGGAGETQYF. The CDR3 nucleotides read TGTGCCAGCAGCCCCCCCGGGGGTGCAGGGGAGACCCAGTACTTC.

The chain combines TRBV5-1 with TRBJ1-6; 7 nucleotides align to TRBD1. V lost 0 bases, J lost 7 bases, and 4 bases stayed unmatched. The germline V gene encodes CDR1 SGHRS and CDR2 YFSETQ. The CDR3 has 15 amino acids. CDR3 in DNA: TGCGCCAGCAGCTTGGCCGGGACAGCAAATTCACCCCTCCACTTT. Amino acids: CASSLAGTANSPLHF.